These 30 T cell receptor beta chains were sequenced from one sample in a study of T cell repertoires in cytomegalovirus infection. TCRdb called the reads again in MiXCR, with one record for every CDR3 protein. The table records more than 650,000 distinct CDR3 sequences, less than 40% of them present only once. The sequenced sample consisted of PBMCs. Every receptor here comes from a human donor in good health (CMV status not recorded). Some clones in this sample may be carry-over from other donors' samples.

The chain combines TRBV19 with TRBJ1-5; D is undetermined. Deletions cut 3 bases from V and 0 bases from J, with 12 bases between. The CDR3 totals 16 residues. The germline CDR1 and CDR2 sequences are LNHDA and SQIVND (reference sequence). Written as DNA, the CDR3 is TGTGCCAGTAGTATGAGAGACTTTCATAGCAATCAGCCCCAGCATTTT. Its translation is CASSMRDFHSNQPQHF.

This clonotype was seen just once. The J gene is TRBJ1-1, the V gene TRBV6-4; D ambiguous. There are 15 residues in the CDR3. Germline CDR1 and CDR2: MRHNA and SNTAGT. The V gene lost 5 bases and the J gene lost 4 bases, with 17 bases spanning the gap. The CDR3 DNA is TGTGCCAGCAGTCCGGAAGGCGGTGCGGGCACTGAAGCTTTCTTT. It is translated as CASSPEGGAGTEAFF.

This clonotype showed up just a few times. The CDR3 DNA reads TGTGCCAGCAGCCAAGATAGCCACGTTGCTTTCTTT. The encoded protein is CASSQDSHVAFF. The chain couples TRBV3-1 to TRBJ1-1; D uncertain. The V end lost 0 bases, the J end lost 11 bases, and 10 bases lay between the germline ends. The CDR3 sequence is 12 residues long. Germline V gene sequence: CDR1 LGHDT, CDR2 YNNKEL (reference sequence).

The chain joins TRBV11-3 to TRBJ1-6; D perhaps matches TRBD1 (5 bases). CDR3 length: 13 residues. Germline values: CDR1 SGHNT, CDR2 YENEEA. V was cut by 1 base and J by 16 bases, with 14 bases left in between. The CDR3: CASSLGSDSLLHF. CDR3 nucleotide sequence: TGTGCCAGCAGCTTAGGCTCCGACAGCTTACTCCACTTT. Full variable domain (rest looked up from reference TRBV11-3 and TRBJ1-6): EAGVVQSPRYKIIEKKQPVAFWCNPISGHNTLYWYLQNLGQGPELLIRYENEEAVDDSQLPKDRFSAERLKGVDSTLKIQPAELGDSAVYLCASSLGSDSLLHFGNGTRLTVT.

In its sample, this clonotype was seen a few times. The V call is TRBV7-8, the J call TRBJ2-1, with 11 bases aligning to TRBD2. Germline V gene sequence: CDR1 SGHVS, CDR2 FQNEAQ. This CDR3 has 15 amino acids. V was pared by 5 bases and J by 4 bases, with 4 bases of the junction left unmatched. The CDR3 loop reads CASSQRLAGYNEQFF. CDR3 DNA sequence: TGTGCCAGCAGCCAAAGACTAGCGGGGTACAATGAGCAGTTCTTC.

The chain recombines TRBV28 with TRBJ1-1; D gene uncertain. With 8 bases removed from V and 5 bases from J, the gap between germline ends came to 15 bases. CDR1 and CDR2 (germline): MDHEN, SYDVKM. The CDR3 runs to 13 residues. The CDR3 nucleotides read TGTGCCAGCTCCTTTTTGTGGGAGACTGAAGCTTTCTTT. It yields the protein CASSFLWETEAFF.

This clonotype was counted a few times. V is TRBV20-1 and J is TRBJ1-3, with D unclear. CDR3 length: 13 residues. Trimming took 2 bases from V and 2 from J, leaving 7 bases between them. The germline gives CDR1 DFQATT, CDR2 SNEGSKA (reference sequence). The CDR3 region is CSARQLAGNTIYF. CDR3 DNA: TGCAGTGCTAGACAGCTGGCTGGAAACACCATATATTTT.

There are many counts of this clonotype. The genes are TRBV7-2 and TRBJ2-7, with D perhaps given as TRBD1 or TRBD2 (5 bases each). There are 13 residues in the CDR3. Trimming took 4 bases from V and 2 from J, leaving 9 bases between them. The germline gives CDR1 SGHTA, CDR2 FQGNSA. The CDR3: CASSWGFAYEQYF. CDR3 sequence (DNA): TGTGCCAGCAGCTGGGGGTTTGCCTACGAGCAGTACTTC. Variable domain in full (rest from reference TRBV7-2 and TRBJ2-7): GAGVSQSPSNKVTEKGKDVELRCDPISGHTALYWYRQSLGQGLEFLIYFQGNSAPDKSGLPSDRFSAERTGGSVSTLTIQRTQQEDSAVYLCASSWGFAYEQYFGPGTRLTVT.

This clonotype turned up a few times. The chain couples TRBV11-2 to TRBJ1-2; D gene unclear. The CDR3 length is 14 residues. Germline lookup yields CDR1 SGHAT and CDR2 FQNNGV. V lost 7 bases, J lost 4 bases, and 16 bases lay in between. Written as DNA, the CDR3 is TGTGCCAGCACCAGGACGGGCACCGGCTATGGCTACACCTTC. Translated: CASTRTGTGYGYTF.

The V gene is TRBV12-5, the J gene TRBJ2-2; either TRBD1 or TRBD2 may supply D (5 bases each). CDR1 and CDR2 (germline): LGHNT, FRNRAP. V shed 5 bases and J shed 0 bases, with 25 bases lying between them. The CDR3 runs to 20 residues. This CDR3 is CASGPPPGPYLCPNTGELFF. CDR3 nucleotide sequence: TGTGCTAGTGGTCCCCCCCCGGGACCGTATCTTTGCCCGAACACCGGGGAGCTGTTTTTT.

Ten or more counts support this clonotype. The chain is built from TRBV7-3 and TRBJ2-1, with TRBD2 identical over 11 bases. V was clipped by 5 bases and J by 3 bases; unmatched bases: 6. Germline V lookup: CDR1 SGHTA, CDR2 FQGTGA. The CDR3 totals 16 residues. The chain's CDR3 is CASSPRSGGGYNEQFF. The CDR3 DNA reads as TGTGCCAGCAGCCCGCGTAGCGGGGGGGGCTACAATGAGCAGTTCTTC.

There are many counts of this clonotype. The chain recombines TRBV7-8 with TRBJ2-5, with D unclear. Germline-derived CDR1 and CDR2 are SGHVS and FQNEAQ. CDR3 size: 14 residues. The V and J ends lost 5 bases and 5 bases respectively, with 15 bases between them. CDR3 loop: CASSQSIVMETQYF. CDR3 sequence (DNA): TGTGCCAGCAGCCAGAGTATAGTGATGGAGACCCAGTACTTC.

Ten or more counts support this clonotype. The chain employs TRBV7-9 and TRBJ2-1; tentatively, D is TRBD1 or TRBD2 (6 bases each). In germline, CDR1 is SEHNR, CDR2 FQNEAQ (reference sequence). This CDR3 is 17 amino acids long. With 5 bases removed from V and 5 bases from J, the gap between germline ends came to 22 bases. The CDR3 sequence: CASSPQSGASGHNEQFF. DNA of the CDR3: TGTGCCAGCAGCCCTCAGTCGGGGGCAAGTGGTCACAATGAGCAGTTCTTC.

This chain uses TRBV7-2 with TRBJ1-2; D ambiguous. Trimming took off 1 base at V and 7 bases at J, with 4 bases between the two ends. The CDR3 sequence is 11 residues long. Germline CDR1 SGHTA, CDR2 FQGNSA. CDR3: CASSLVRGYTF. CDR3 bases: TGTGCCAGCAGCTTAGTACGTGGCTACACCTTC.

This clonotype was picked up a small number of times. J is TRBJ1-3 and V is TRBV29-1; 7 nucleotides match TRBD1. Per germline, CDR1 SQVTM and CDR2 ANQGSEA. The CDR3 extends over 12 amino acids. With 7 bases clipped from V and 4 bases from J, the junction kept 4 bases outside the gene matches. The CDR3 DNA is TGCAGCGCGACAGGGTACGGAAACACCATATATTTT. Residues: CSATGYGNTIYF.

This clonotype was observed a few times. The chain links TRBV27 to TRBJ2-1; D is perhaps TRBD1 (6 bases). Germline lookup yields CDR1 MNHEY and CDR2 SMNVEV (reference sequence). The V end lost 2 bases, the J end lost 8 bases, and 10 bases lay between the germline ends. The CDR3 loop spans 13 amino acids. CDR3 protein: CASSLARGYEQFF. CDR3 bases: TGTGCCAGCAGTTTAGCCAGGGGCTATGAGCAGTTCTTC.

V and J are TRBV5-1 and TRBJ2-5; D may match TRBD1 or TRBD2 (5 bases each). V gave up 3 bases and J gave up 5 bases, with 11 bases separating them. CDR1 is SGHRS, CDR2 YFSETQ, per germline. The CDR3 runs 13 residues. The CDR3 sequence is CASSSWGYETQYF. In nucleotides, the CDR3 is TGCGCCAGCAGCTCCTGGGGGTACGAGACCCAGTACTTC.

This rearrangement joins TRBV12-3 or TRBV12-4 to TRBJ2-7, with D uncertain. CDR3 length equals 10 residues. V lost 8 bases and J lost 3, with 5 bases in between. In DNA form, the CDR3 reads TGTGCCAGCGCACACTACGAGCAGTACTTC. It specifies CASAHYEQYF.

The chain combines TRBV6-6 with TRBJ1-2, with a weak D call TRBD1 (6 bases). Looked up from germline, CDR1 is MNHNY and CDR2 is SVGAGI (reference sequence). V lost 5 bases to trimming and J lost 7 bases, with 17 bases between them. The CDR3 totals 14 residues. CDR3 nucleotides: TGTGCCAGCAGTCCCCTAACAGGGACCTCTGGCTACACCTTC. Translated, it gives CASSPLTGTSGYTF.

This clonotype was counted between two and nine times. The chain has TRBV5-1 and TRBJ1-2, with 9 bases identical to TRBD1. The CDR3 loop spans 15 amino acids. Looked up from germline, CDR1 is SGHRS and CDR2 is YFSETQ. V gave up 1 base and J gave up 8 bases; unmatched junction bases: 9. CDR3 coding DNA: TGCGCCAGCAGCTTGATGAGTGGGACAGGGCTGGGCTACACCTTC. Translation: CASSLMSGTGLGYTF.

This clonotype came up a few times. The chain employs TRBV7-9 and TRBJ1-3, with D uncertain. This CDR3 has 15 amino acids. With 3 bases removed from V and 0 bases from J, the gap between germline ends came to 9 bases. Germline V CDR1 and CDR2: SEHNR, FQNEAQ (reference sequence). The CDR3 region has the DNA TGTGCCAGCAGCTTGGGGAAGCCCTCTGGAAACACCATATATTTT. This translates into CASSLGKPSGNTIYF.

The chain joins TRBV20-1 to TRBJ2-4; D gene uncertain. V was clipped by 3 bases and J by 2 bases, with 11 bases between them. CDR1 is DFQATT and CDR2 is SNEGSKA in the germline V gene (reference sequence). The CDR3 extends over 14 amino acids. The CDR3 is CSASPWATKNIQYF. Written as DNA, the CDR3 is TGCAGTGCTAGCCCATGGGCCACCAAAAACATTCAGTACTTC.

This clonotype has at least ten counts. The chain carries TRBV7-3 and TRBJ2-7; D tentatively reads TRBD1 or TRBD2 (5 bases each). The germline CDR1 and CDR2 sequences are SGHTA and FQGTGA. This CDR3 is built from 13 residues. V gave up 5 bases and J gave up 3 bases, with 11 bases separating them. Here the CDR3 DNA reads TGTGCCAGCAGCCTGGGACGGCGCTACGAGCAGTACTTC. Its translation: CASSLGRRYEQYF.

This clonotype was seen more than once but under ten times. The chain joins TRBV2 to TRBJ1-5; unclear D gene. The ends were cut back, 2 bases at V and 2 bases at J, with 10 bases in the middle. The CDR3 totals 15 residues. Germline V lookup: CDR1 SNHLY, CDR2 FYNNEI. The CDR3 protein is CASSERQLGNQPQHF. The CDR3 nucleotides read TGTGCCAGCAGTGAAAGGCAGTTGGGCAATCAGCCCCAGCATTTT.

This chain connects TRBV4-1 to TRBJ1-4; D is unresolved. Per germline, CDR1 MGHRA and CDR2 YSYEKL. With 10 bases removed from V and 0 bases from J, the gap between germline ends came to 12 bases. The CDR3 has 14 residues. CDR3 amino acids: CATSPSATNEKLFF. CDR3 nucleotide sequence: TGCGCCACATCCCCTTCGGCAACTAATGAAAAACTGTTTTTT.

The rearrangement links TRBV27 to TRBJ2-7; D is undetermined. CDR1 and CDR2 (germline): MNHEY, SMNVEV (reference sequence). V was pared by 4 bases and J by 1 base, with 14 bases between. The CDR3 consists of 15 residues. The CDR3 coding sequence is TGTGCCAGCAGTTCCCCTAGAGGCTTATCCTACGAGCAGTACTTC. It specifies CASSSPRGLSYEQYF.

This clonotype was seen only a few times. This rearrangement joins TRBV28 to TRBJ2-7, with a weak D call TRBD1 (6 bases). Germline CDR1 and CDR2: MDHEN and SYDVKM. Trimming left V 7 bases short and J 5 bases short, with 12 bases between. The CDR3 is made up of 12 amino acids. CDR3 nucleotide sequence: TGTGCCAGCATCACAGGGCCCCACGAGCAGTACTTC. As protein: CASITGPHEQYF.

The gene calls are TRBV5-1 and TRBJ1-5, with a possible D match to TRBD1 (6 bases). The CDR3 extends over 14 amino acids. V lost 4 bases to trimming and J lost 5 bases, with 13 bases between them. CDR1 and CDR2 (germline): SGHRS, YFSETQ. Written as DNA, the CDR3 is TGCGCCAGCAGCCTGGACAGCCGGGATCAGCCCCAGCATTTT. Amino acids: CASSLDSRDQPQHF. The variable domain in full, with the rest retrieved from reference TRBV5-1 and TRBJ1-5, is KAGVTQTPRYLIKTRGQQVTLSCSPISGHRSVSWYQQTPGQGLQFLFEYFSETQRNKGNFPGRFSGRQFSNSRSEMNVSTLELGDSALYLCASSLDSRDQPQHFGDGTRLSIL.

The chain couples TRBV11-2 to TRBJ2-3; 9 positions match TRBD2. Looked up from germline, CDR1 is SGHAT and CDR2 is FQNNGV. The CDR3 is made up of 16 amino acids. Unmatched junction bases numbered 5, after V lost 4 bases and J lost 0 bases. The CDR3 sequence is CASSWLAGSSTDTQYF. The CDR3 nucleotides read TGTGCCAGCAGCTGGCTAGCGGGAAGTAGCACAGATACGCAGTATTTT.

The V gene is TRBV10-2, the J gene TRBJ1-5, with 9 bases fitting TRBD1. The junction had 12 bases not matched to a gene; V was cut back by 9 bases and J by 0 bases. Germline CDR1 is WSHSY and CDR2 is SAAADI. The CDR3 runs to 17 residues. DNA for the CDR3: TGCGCCAGAAGGTATGGGACAGGGTCTGATAGCAATCAGCCCCAGCATTTT. Protein sequence: CARRYGTGSDSNQPQHF.